This entry lists 25 T cell receptor beta chains sequenced from one sample in a study of blood T cell repertoires in COVID-19. The assay was immunoSEQ multiplex PCR, and TCRdb's table has in-frame clones only and misses some. The sample carries approximately 200,000 clones, less than 85% recorded once. The sample taken for sequencing was PBMCs or T cells enriched from blood (not recorded which). Every receptor here comes from a woman in her twenties or thirties who had recovered from COVID-19.

This chain connects TRBV28 to TRBJ2-3, with a possible D match to TRBD2 (6 bases). Germline CDR1 MDHEN, CDR2 SYDVKM. Trimming took off 8 bases at V and 5 bases at J, with 17 bases between the two ends. The CDR3 is made up of 14 amino acids. This chain's CDR3 is CASHRKGRKDTQYF. Here the CDR3 DNA reads TGTGCCAGCCACAGAAAGGGGAGGAAAGATACGCAGTATTTT.

The chain recombines TRBV2 with TRBJ2-3, with TRBD2 matching 10 bases. V lost 0 bases, J lost 2 bases, and 8 bases stayed unmatched. This CDR3 has 18 residues. Germline V gene lookup returns CDR1 SNHLY and CDR2 FYNNEI. In DNA form, the CDR3 reads TGTGCCAGCAGTGAAGCGGTGGGTCTAGCGGGGGACACAGATACGCAGTATTTT. Amino acids: CASSEAVGLAGDTDTQYF.

The CDR3 DNA follows: TGTGCCAGCAGCTTAGCCGCCGGAAGACTAGCGGGGTATCAAGAGACCCAGTACTTC. Amino acids: CASSLAAGRLAGYQETQYF. This chain joins TRBV7-2 and TRBJ2-5; 11 bases line up with TRBD2. Per the germline V gene, CDR1 is SGHTA and CDR2 is FQGNSA. The V gene end was trimmed by 0 bases and the J gene end by 2 bases; junction bases not matched to a gene: 11. The CDR3 is made up of 19 amino acids.

The CDR3 region is CASSNGLAGNEQFF. Here the CDR3 DNA reads TGTGCCAGCAGCAACGGACTAGCGGGAAATGAGCAGTTCTTC. This chain uses TRBV9 with TRBJ2-1; 12 bases fit TRBD2. This CDR3 is built from 14 residues. V lost 4 bases to trimming and J lost 7 bases; unmatched junction nucleotides: 3. Germline CDR1 and CDR2: SGDLS and YYNGEE.

The chain couples TRBV7-9 to TRBJ2-5; possibly TRBD1 for D (6 bases). Trimming left V 9 bases short and J 6 bases short, with 14 bases between. This CDR3 region has 12 residues. CDR1 and CDR2 (germline): SEHNR, FQNEAQ (reference sequence). DNA of the CDR3: TGTGCCAGTGAAGACAGGAGGAAGACCCAGTACTTC. It encodes CASEDRRKTQYF. The whole variable domain, remainder taken from reference TRBV7-9 and TRBJ2-5, is DTGVSQNPRHKITKRGQNVTFRCDPISEHNRLYWYRQTLGQGPEFLTYFQNEAQLEKSRLLSDRFSAERPKGSFSTLEIQRTEQGDSAMYLCASEDRRKTQYFGPGTRLLVL.

V usage is TRBV5-1 and J usage is TRBJ1-2, with TRBD1 identical over 8 bases. Trimming took 1 base from V and 2 from J; bases not matched to a gene: 7. Per germline, CDR1 SGHRS and CDR2 YFSETQ. CDR3 length equals 16 residues. CDR3 region: CASSLSTGEWNYGYTF. Here the CDR3 DNA reads TGCGCCAGCAGCTTGTCGACAGGGGAGTGGAACTATGGCTACACCTTC.

On this clone: Other DNA sequences within the sample encode an identical CDR3. The V gene is TRBV18, the J gene TRBJ1-1; D is ambiguous. The CDR3 consists of 13 residues. The V and J ends lost 3 bases and 1 base respectively, with 6 bases between them. Germline CDR1 KGHSH, CDR2 LQKENI. The CDR3 reads CASSPGQNTEAFF. CDR3 sequence (DNA): TGTGCCAGCTCACCTGGGCAGAACACTGAAGCTTTCTTT.

The rearrangement links TRBV5-6 to TRBJ2-7, with 7 nucleotides matching TRBD2. The germline V gene has CDR1 SGHDT and CDR2 YYEEEE. This CDR3 has 14 amino acids. The V and J ends lost 0 bases and 1 base, in that order; junction bases with no gene match: 1. The CDR3 nucleotides read TGTGCCAGCAGCTTGGCCGGGGGGTCCTACGAGCAGTACTTC. Translated: CASSLAGGSYEQYF.

This chain joins TRBV5-4 and TRBJ1-1, with D unclear. CDR1 is SGHNT and CDR2 is YYREEE in the germline V gene (reference sequence). Trimming left V 5 bases short and J 2 bases short, with 13 bases between. CDR3 length: 14 amino acids. The CDR3 DNA reads as TGTGCCAGCAGTCCCGGAGGTTTAAACACTGAAGCTTTCTTT. Amino acids: CASSPGGLNTEAFF.

V gene TRBV10-3 combines with J gene TRBJ2-2; 10 positions match TRBD1. V shed 6 bases and J 3 bases; nucleotides not matched to a gene: 4. Germline CDR1 reads ENHRY; CDR2 reads SYGVKD. The CDR3 spans 15 residues. The CDR3 sequence is CAIRAGTGDTGELFF. The CDR3 bases are TGTGCCATCAGGGCCGGGACAGGGGACACCGGGGAGCTGTTTTTT.

V is TRBV5-1 and J is TRBJ1-1; 7 nucleotides match TRBD1. V shed 3 bases and J 4 bases; nucleotides not matched to a gene: 3. The CDR3 length is 13 residues. Germline lookup yields CDR1 SGHRS and CDR2 YFSETQ. The CDR3 reads CASSSTGATEAFF. In DNA, the CDR3 is TGCGCCAGCAGCTCCACAGGGGCCACTGAAGCTTTCTTT.

The rearrangement uses TRBV28 and TRBJ2-7; 7 positions match TRBD1. CDR3 length: 16 amino acids. Germline CDR1 and CDR2: MDHEN and SYDVKM. The V and J ends lost 4 bases and 0 bases, in that order; junction bases with no gene match: 9. This CDR3 reads CASSSVPGQSSYEQYF. The CDR3 region has the DNA TGTGCCAGCAGTTCCGTCCCGGGACAGAGCTCCTACGAGCAGTACTTC.

V and J are TRBV28 and TRBJ2-5, with 10 bases lining up with TRBD1. Trimming took 5 bases from V and 2 from J; bases not matched to a gene: 8. There are 16 residues in the CDR3. Germline-derived CDR1 and CDR2 are MDHEN and SYDVKM. For the CDR3, the DNA is TGTGCCAGCAGTCCAAGGACAGGGGGTGGTCAAGAGACCCAGTACTTC. Translating gives CASSPRTGGGQETQYF. The variable domain in full, with the rest retrieved from reference TRBV28 and TRBJ2-5, is DVKVTQSSRYLVKRTGEKVFLECVQDMDHENMFWYRQDPGLGLRLIYFSYDVKMKEKGDIPEGYSVSREKKERFSLILESASTNQTSMYLCASSPRTGGGQETQYFGPGTRLLVL.

CDR3 DNA: TGCGCCAGCAGTGAGTTATCCACAGGGACCACCGGGGAGCTGTTTTTT. Protein: CASSELSTGTTGELFF. V usage is TRBV10-1 and J usage is TRBJ2-2, with TRBD1 as a possible D gene (6 bases). The CDR3 consists of 16 residues. V lost 1 base and J 4 bases, leaving 13 bases between the germline ends. Per germline, CDR1 WNHNN and CDR2 SYGVQD (reference sequence).

The CDR3 DNA follows: TGTGCCAGCAGTTTACTCCGGGGGAAGACTTACAATGAGCAGTTCTTC. This gives the protein CASSLLRGKTYNEQFF. This rearrangement joins TRBV28 to TRBJ2-1, with D perhaps TRBD2 (6 bases). There are 16 residues in the CDR3. Germline V gives CDR1 MDHEN, CDR2 SYDVKM. Trimming left V 2 bases short and J 4 bases short, with 15 bases between.

This chain connects TRBV6-5 to TRBJ1-1; D is unresolved. This CDR3 is 12 amino acids long. The germline CDR1 and CDR2 sequences are MNHEY and SVGAGI. Between the trimmed V and J ends, which lost 0 bases and 5 bases, there was a span of 4 bases. CDR3 region: CASSYSATEAFF. The CDR3 bases are TGTGCCAGCAGTTACTCGGCAACTGAAGCTTTCTTT.

For this clone: The sample contains more than one DNA sequence encoding this CDR3. V gene TRBV18 combines with J gene TRBJ1-6; possible D gene TRBD1, 6 bases. The CDR3 extends over 14 amino acids. Germline CDR1 KGHSH, CDR2 LQKENI. V lost 6 bases and J lost 7, with 13 bases in between. The CDR3 loop reads CASSLDRLNSPLHF. Here the CDR3 DNA reads TGTGCCAGCTCCCTTGACAGGTTGAATTCACCCCTCCACTTT.

V gene TRBV5-4 combines with J gene TRBJ2-3, with D perhaps TRBD2 (7 bases). This CDR3 contains 15 residues. V lost 4 bases and J 6 bases, leaving 18 bases between the germline ends. The germline V gene has CDR1 SGHNT and CDR2 YYREEE (reference sequence). CDR3 region: CASSLKGGGADTQYF. The CDR3 DNA reads as TGTGCCAGCAGCCTGAAGGGGGGGGGCGCGGATACGCAGTATTTT. Full variable domain (outside the CDR3, taken from reference TRBV5-4 and TRBJ2-3): ETGVTQSPTHLIKTRGQQVTLRCSSQSGHNTVSWYQQALGQGPQFIFQYYREEENGRGNFPPRFSGLQFPNYSSELNVNALELDDSALYLCASSLKGGGADTQYFGPGTRLTVL.

The table lists this clone with a few counts. CDR3 in amino acids: CASSLAGASNQPQHF. CDR3 nucleotides: TGTGCCAGCAGCTTGGCGGGAGCTAGCAATCAGCCCCAGCATTTT. This rearrangement joins TRBV5-5 to TRBJ1-5; D gene unclear. With 0 bases removed from V and 0 bases from J, the gap between germline ends came to 7 bases. Germline V lookup: CDR1 SGHKS, CDR2 YYEKEE (reference sequence). The CDR3 covers 15 residues.

V gene TRBV19 combines with J gene TRBJ2-1; TRBD2 aligns across 7 bases. The germline V gene encodes CDR1 LNHDA and CDR2 SQIVND (reference sequence). With 2 bases clipped from V and 5 bases from J, the junction kept 6 bases outside the gene matches. CDR3 length: 15 amino acids. The CDR3 coding sequence is TGTGCCAGTAGTATACCTCGGGAGGTCAACAATGAGCAGTTCTTC. Its protein product is CASSIPREVNNEQFF.

This clone has just one count. The gene calls are TRBV2 and TRBJ2-1; TRBD2 aligns across 11 bases. Germline V gene sequence: CDR1 SNHLY, CDR2 FYNNEI. CDR3 length equals 16 residues. V dropped 6 bases and J dropped 6; count of bases not matched to a gene: 10. The CDR3 protein is CASRGGGTSGRNEQFF. In DNA form, the CDR3 reads TGTGCCAGCAGGGGAGGGGGGACTAGCGGTCGCAATGAGCAGTTCTTC. The variable domain in full, completed from reference TRBV2 and TRBJ2-1, reads EPEVTQTPSHQVTQMGQEVILRCVPISNHLYFYWYRQILGQKVEFLVSFYNNEISEKSEIFDDQFSVERPDGSNFTLKIRSTKLEDSAMYFCASRGGGTSGRNEQFFGPGTRLTVL.

The CDR3 sequence is CASGDQSNQPQHF. CDR3 nucleotides: TGTGCCAGCGGAGACCAGAGCAATCAGCCCCAGCATTTT. The V and J genes are TRBV6-6 and TRBJ1-5; D is ambiguous. CDR1 MNHNY and CDR2 SVGAGI come from the germline V gene (reference sequence). Trimming pared 8 bases from V and 1 base from J, leaving 9 bases between. CDR3 length: 13 amino acids.

The chain employs TRBV27 and TRBJ1-1; 7 nucleotides match TRBD1. The germline V gene encodes CDR1 MNHEY and CDR2 SMNVEV (reference sequence). The CDR3 has 14 amino acids. The junction had 4 bases not matched to a gene; V was cut back by 6 bases and J by 0 bases. The CDR3, as DNA: TGTGCCAGCAGGCCGGACAGGATGAACACTGAAGCTTTCTTT. Protein sequence: CASRPDRMNTEAFF.

The chain combines TRBV10-2 with TRBJ2-7; TRBD2 is a possible D gene (6 bases). This CDR3 comprises 15 residues. The V end lost 1 base, the J end lost 0 bases, and 10 bases lay between the germline ends. Germline V lookup: CDR1 WSHSY, CDR2 SAAADI. The CDR3: CASSELGTPSYEQYF. DNA of the CDR3: TGCGCCAGCAGTGAGTTGGGGACTCCCTCCTACGAGCAGTACTTC.

V gene TRBV27 combines with J gene TRBJ1-1; TRBD1 agrees at 9 bases. The germline V gene has CDR1 MNHEY and CDR2 SMNVEV (reference sequence). This CDR3 comprises 15 residues. Germline trimming cut 4 bases from V and 0 bases from J; bases unmatched to any gene: 3. CDR3 nucleotides: TGTGCCAGCAGTTCCGGACAGGGGATGAACACTGAAGCTTTCTTT. It specifies CASSSGQGMNTEAFF.